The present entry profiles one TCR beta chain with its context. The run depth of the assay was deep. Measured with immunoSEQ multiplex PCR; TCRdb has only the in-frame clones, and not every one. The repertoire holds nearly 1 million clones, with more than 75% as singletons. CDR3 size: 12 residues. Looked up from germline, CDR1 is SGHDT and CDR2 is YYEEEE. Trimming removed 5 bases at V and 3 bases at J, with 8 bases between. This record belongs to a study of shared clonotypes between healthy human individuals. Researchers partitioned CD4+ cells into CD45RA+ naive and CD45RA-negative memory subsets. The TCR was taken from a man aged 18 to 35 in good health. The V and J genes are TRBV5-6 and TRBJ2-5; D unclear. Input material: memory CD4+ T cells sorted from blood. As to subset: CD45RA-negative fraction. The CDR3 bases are TGTGCCAGCAGGGGCGTCAAAGAGACCCAGTACTTC. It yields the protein CASRGVKETQYF.